This T cell receptor (beta chain) derives from a study of blood T cell repertoires in COVID-19. Overall study: T cells, B-cell-depleted T cells, or PBMCs supplied cDNA or gDNA.

Assay: immunoSEQ multiplex PCR; the TCRdb copy retains only in-frame clones and omits some. There are 300,000 to 450,000 clones in the sample; approximately 90% occur only once, and more than 0.95% lies in the top ten. Individuals drawn from 24 US areas were about 18 to 95 years old. Participant-reported clinical history was the basis for cohort assignment. The CDR3 length is 15 residues. Looked up from germline, CDR1 is SGHTS and CDR2 is YDEGEE. V gave up 4 bases and J gave up 7 bases; unmatched junction bases: 7. The sequenced material came from PBMCs or T cells enriched from blood (not recorded which). The TCR comes from a woman aged 18-29 years who had recovered from COVID-19. This rearrangement joins TRBV5-8 to TRBJ1-4; 10 nucleotides line up with TRBD1. CDR3 sequence reads: CASSPPGQGTEKLFF. Here the CDR3 DNA reads TGTGCCAGCAGCCCACCGGGACAGGGGACTGAAAAACTGTTTTTT. The full variable domain, in which reference TRBV5-8 and TRBJ1-4 provide the parts outside the CDR3, is EAGVTQSPTHLIKTRGQQATLRCSPISGHTSVYWYQQALGLGLQFLLWYDEGEERNRGNFPPRFSGRQFPNYSSELNVNALELEDSALYLCASSPPGQGTEKLFFGSGTQLSVL.